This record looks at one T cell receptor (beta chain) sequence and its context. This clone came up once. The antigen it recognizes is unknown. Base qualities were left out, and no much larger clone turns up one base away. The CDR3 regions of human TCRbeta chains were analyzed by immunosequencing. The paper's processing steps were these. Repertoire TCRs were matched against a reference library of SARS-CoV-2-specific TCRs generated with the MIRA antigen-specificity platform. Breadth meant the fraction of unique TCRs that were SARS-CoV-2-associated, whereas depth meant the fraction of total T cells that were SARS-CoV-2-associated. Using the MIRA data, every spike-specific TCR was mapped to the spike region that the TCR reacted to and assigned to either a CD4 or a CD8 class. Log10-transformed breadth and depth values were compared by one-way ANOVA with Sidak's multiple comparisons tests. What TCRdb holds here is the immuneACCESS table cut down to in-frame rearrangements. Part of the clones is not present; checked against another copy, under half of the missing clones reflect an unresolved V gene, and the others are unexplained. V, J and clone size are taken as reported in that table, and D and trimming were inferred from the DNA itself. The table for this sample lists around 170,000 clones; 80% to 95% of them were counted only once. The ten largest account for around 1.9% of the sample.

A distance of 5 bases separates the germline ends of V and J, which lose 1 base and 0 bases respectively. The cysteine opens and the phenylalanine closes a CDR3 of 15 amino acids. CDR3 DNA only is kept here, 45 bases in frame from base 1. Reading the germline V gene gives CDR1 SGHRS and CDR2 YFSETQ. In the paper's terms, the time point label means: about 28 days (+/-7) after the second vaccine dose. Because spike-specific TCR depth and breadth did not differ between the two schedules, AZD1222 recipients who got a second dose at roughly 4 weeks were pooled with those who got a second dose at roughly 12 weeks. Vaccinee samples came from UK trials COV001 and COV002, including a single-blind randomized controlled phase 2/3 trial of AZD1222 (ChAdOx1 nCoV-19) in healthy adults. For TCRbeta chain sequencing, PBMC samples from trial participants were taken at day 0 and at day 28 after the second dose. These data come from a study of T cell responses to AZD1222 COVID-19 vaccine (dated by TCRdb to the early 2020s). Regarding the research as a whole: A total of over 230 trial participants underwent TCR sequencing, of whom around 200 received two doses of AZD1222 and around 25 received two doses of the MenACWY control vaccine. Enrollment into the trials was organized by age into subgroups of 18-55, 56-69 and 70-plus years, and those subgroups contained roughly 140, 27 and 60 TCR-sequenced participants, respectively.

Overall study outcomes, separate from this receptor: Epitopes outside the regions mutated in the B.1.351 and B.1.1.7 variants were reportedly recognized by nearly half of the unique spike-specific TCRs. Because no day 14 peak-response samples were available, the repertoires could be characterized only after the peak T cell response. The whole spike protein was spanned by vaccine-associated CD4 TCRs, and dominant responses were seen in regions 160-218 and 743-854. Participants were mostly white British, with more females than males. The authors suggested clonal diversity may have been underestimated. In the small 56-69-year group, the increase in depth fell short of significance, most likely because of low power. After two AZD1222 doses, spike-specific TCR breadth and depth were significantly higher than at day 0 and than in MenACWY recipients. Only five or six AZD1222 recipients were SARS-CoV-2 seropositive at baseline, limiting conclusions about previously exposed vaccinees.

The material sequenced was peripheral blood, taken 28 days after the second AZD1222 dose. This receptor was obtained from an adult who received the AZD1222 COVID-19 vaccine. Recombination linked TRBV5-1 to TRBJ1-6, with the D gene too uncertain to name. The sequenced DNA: TGCGCCAGCAGCTTGTTGCCCTCCTATAATTCACCCCTCCACTTT. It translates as CASSLLPSYNSPLHF.